This is a list of T cell receptor beta chains from one sample in a study of blood T cell repertoires in COVID-19. Profiled with immunoSEQ multiplex PCR; TCRdb holds only in-frame clones, not every one. This table holds 470,000 or so clones, 75% to 90% found once. The specimen sequenced was peripheral blood. The receptors here all came from a young woman with acute or convalescent COVID-19. The CDR3 runs from the conserved cysteine through the conserved F or W. Fields, in order: D gene, V gene, J gene, CDR3 protein. D genes are given only for firm matches.

TRBD2	TRBV24-1	TRBJ2-3	CATSDLWRGGDTQYF
TRBD2	TRBV6-5	TRBJ2-1	CASSYSTSLSYNEQFF
TRBD1	TRBV15	TRBJ1-1	CATTRTGKAFF
NA	TRBV19	TRBJ2-3	CASSRGRVADTQYF
NA	TRBV6-4	TRBJ1-6	CASSDSPRGGSPLHF
TRBD1	TRBV19	TRBJ1-5	CASGDRDQQPQHF
TRBD2	TRBV11-2	TRBJ2-3	CASSLSGGSTDTQYF
NA	TRBV30	TRBJ1-5	CAWSVQDNQPQHF
NA	TRBV10-3	TRBJ1-1	CAISDPGLATGPEAFF
TRBD1	TRBV7-2	TRBJ2-5	CASSLWDRVEETQYF
NA	TRBV30	TRBJ1-2	CAWSDREYGYTF
TRBD1	TRBV2	TRBJ2-7	CASKSRGQAYEQYF
NA	TRBV24-1	TRBJ1-1	CATSDSSLGRDTEAFF
NA	TRBV12-5	TRBJ2-5	CASGFFSPHDQETQYF
TRBD1	TRBV6-5	TRBJ1-1	CATQDRDGNTEAFF
TRBD1	TRBV4-1	TRBJ2-2	CASSPRGQGDIGELFF
NA	TRBV29-1	TRBJ2-1	CSVGQGIPPLYNEQFF
TRBD1	TRBV5-6	TRBJ1-2	CASSFRGTRTGGYTF
NA	TRBV4-2	TRBJ2-2	CASSQVTEAGELFF
NA	TRBV5-1	TRBJ1-1	CASSGDKGFDTEAFF
NA	TRBV18	TRBJ2-3	CASSLGLTDTQYF
TRBD2	TRBV18	TRBJ2-7	CASSLQTSGGAYEQYF
NA	TRBV24-1	TRBJ1-2	CATSGLYGYTF
NA	TRBV5-1	TRBJ2-7	CASSFTGTPYEQYF
TRBD1	TRBV28	TRBJ1-4	CASRSGTATNEKLFF
NA	TRBV5-1	TRBJ1-1	CAKMKPGFTEAFF
NA	TRBV3-1/TRBV3-2	TRBJ1-1	CASSQAGYKAFF
TRBD1	TRBV7-3	TRBJ2-5	CASSLQGALGETQYF
NA	TRBV7-9	TRBJ1-1	CASSLVVSTYTEAFF
NA	TRBV2	TRBJ2-1	CASMERVEYNEQFF
TRBD1	TRBV3-1/TRBV3-2	TRBJ1-3	CASSQVQGGNTIYF
TRBD1	TRBV10-3	TRBJ1-2	CAISDPRDRGGGYTF
NA	TRBV6-5	TRBJ2-7	CASHDTGGPYEQYF
NA	TRBV5-4	TRBJ1-3	CASSRDRNSGNTIYF
TRBD1	TRBV27	TRBJ2-5	CASRGSTLWTGETQYF
TRBD2	TRBV5-5	TRBJ2-1	CASSSLAGELYNEQFF
NA	TRBV9	TRBJ1-5	CASSVACQPQHF
NA	TRBV7-9	TRBJ2-1	CASSFFRGKYNEQFF
NA	TRBV6-2/TRBV6-3	TRBJ2-7	CASSHDTESSYEQYF
NA	TRBV23-1	TRBJ2-3	CASSRMKRRDSTDTQYF
TRBD1	TRBV19	TRBJ1-5	CASSIGGQLYQPQHF
TRBD2	TRBV7-3	TRBJ2-2	CASSLFRGGSKNNTGELFF